This entry is about one T cell receptor (beta chain). Here immunoSEQ multiplex PCR was the method, and the copy in TCRdb shows in-frame clones only, minus some. The table includes about 230,000 clones, about 84% detected once. This CDR3 is built from 13 residues. Germline V CDR1 and CDR2: LNHDA, SQIVND (reference sequence). V gave up 3 bases and J gave up 5 bases; unmatched junction bases: 0. This entry comes from a study of blood T cell repertoires in COVID-19. This TCR was recovered from a man aged 60 to 75 who had recovered from COVID-19. Sequencing was performed on PBMCs or T cells enriched from blood (not recorded which). This chain links TRBV19 with TRBJ2-3; 9 nucleotides match TRBD1. The CDR3 nucleotides read TGTGCCAGTAGTATGACAGGGGGAGATACGCAGTATTTT. It translates to CASSMTGGDTQYF.